The present entry profiles one TCR beta chain with its context. The entry originates in a study of blood T cell repertoires in COVID-19. Original methodology: Reference gene primers were amplified, and this amplification served to estimate nucleated cell counts. The method was immunoSEQ multiplex PCR; TCRdb's version includes in-frame clones alone and lacks a portion of them. The DNA was the basis for D and trimming; V, J and clone size are from that table. The profile shows roughly 300,000 clones, 65% to 90% of them singletons. The germline V gene has CDR1 SGHRS and CDR2 YFSETQ. The CDR3 sequence is 14 residues long. V lost 4 bases and J lost 3; bases outside the gene matches: 6.

The chain combines TRBV5-1 with TRBJ2-5; 7 nucleotides line up with TRBD2. The sequence derives from a woman between 40 and 50 years old with acute COVID-19. Sequencing input: PBMCs or T cells enriched from blood (not recorded which). CDR3 DNA: TGCGCCAGCAGCCGGGGAGGGGCGAAAGAGACCCAGTACTTC. Its translation: CASSRGGAKETQYF.